Included here is one TCR beta chain sequence, with context. Its antigen is not identified. Carrying unique molecular identifiers, the cDNA also gained a universal primer site through template switching. TCRdb re-derived calls from the 5' RACE reads in MiXCR, one entry per CDR3 protein. The sample holds hundreds of thousands of distinct CDR3 sequences; 5.5% to 6.5% are singletons and the top ten take approximately 2%. This sample was included in a study of identical twins. Germline V gives CDR1 MDHEN, CDR2 SYDVKM. This CDR3 comprises 16 residues. V was clipped by 5 bases and J by 5 bases; unmatched bases: 14. Study observations and caveats: Findings depended on cross-sectional statistics rather than tracking the same donors. Cord blood beta clonotypes present at high abundance carried fewer insertions; no such pattern appeared in memory repertoires. Out-of-frame TCR alpha sharing observed in monozygotic twins exceeded model estimates.

The sample consisted of naive T cells sorted from blood. The sequence derives from a man between 18 and 35 years old in good health. The chain combines TRBV28 with TRBJ2-7, with 8 bases lining up with TRBD1. As DNA, the CDR3 is TGTGCCAGCAGTACTAACAGGGGGTGGCTAGCTGACGAGCAGTACTTC. Residues: CASSTNRGWLADEQYF.